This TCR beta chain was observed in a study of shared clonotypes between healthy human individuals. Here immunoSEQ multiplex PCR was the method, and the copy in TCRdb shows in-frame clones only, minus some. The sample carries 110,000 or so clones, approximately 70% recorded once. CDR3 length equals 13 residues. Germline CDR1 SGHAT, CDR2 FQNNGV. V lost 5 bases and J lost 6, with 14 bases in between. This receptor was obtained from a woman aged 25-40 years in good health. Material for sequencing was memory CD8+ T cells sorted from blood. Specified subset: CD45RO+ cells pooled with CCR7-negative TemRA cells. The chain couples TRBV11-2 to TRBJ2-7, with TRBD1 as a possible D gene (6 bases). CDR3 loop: CASSPSSRGEQYF. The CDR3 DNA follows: TGTGCCAGCAGCCCGTCAAGCAGGGGCGAGCAGTACTTC.